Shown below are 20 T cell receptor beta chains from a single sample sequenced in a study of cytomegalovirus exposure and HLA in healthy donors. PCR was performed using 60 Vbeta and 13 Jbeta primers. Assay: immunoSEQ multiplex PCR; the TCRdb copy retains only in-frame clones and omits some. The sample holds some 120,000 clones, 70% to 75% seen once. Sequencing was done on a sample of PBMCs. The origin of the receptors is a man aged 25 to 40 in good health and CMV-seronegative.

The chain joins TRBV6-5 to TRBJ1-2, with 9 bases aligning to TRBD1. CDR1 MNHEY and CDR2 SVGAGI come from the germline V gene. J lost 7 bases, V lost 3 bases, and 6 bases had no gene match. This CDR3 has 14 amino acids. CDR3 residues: CASSYGTGRSGYTF. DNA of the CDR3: TGTGCCAGCAGTTATGGGACAGGGCGGTCTGGCTACACCTTC.

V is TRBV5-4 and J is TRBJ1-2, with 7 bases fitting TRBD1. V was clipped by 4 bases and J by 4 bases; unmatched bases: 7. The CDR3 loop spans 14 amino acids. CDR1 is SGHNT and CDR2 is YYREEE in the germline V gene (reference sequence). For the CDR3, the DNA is TGTGCCAGCAGCGCCGGGACAGACCCCTATGGCTACACCTTC. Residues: CASSAGTDPYGYTF.

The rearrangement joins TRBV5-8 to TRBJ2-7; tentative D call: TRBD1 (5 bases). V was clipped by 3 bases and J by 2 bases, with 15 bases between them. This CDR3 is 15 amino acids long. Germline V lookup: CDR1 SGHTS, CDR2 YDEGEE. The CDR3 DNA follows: TGTGCCAGCAGCTCCCGACAGAAGGATCCCTACGAGCAGTACTTC. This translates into CASSSRQKDPYEQYF.

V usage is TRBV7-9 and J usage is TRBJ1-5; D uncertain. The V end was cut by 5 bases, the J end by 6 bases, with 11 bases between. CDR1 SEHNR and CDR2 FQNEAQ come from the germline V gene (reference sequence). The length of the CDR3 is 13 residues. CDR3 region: CASSADGSQPQHF. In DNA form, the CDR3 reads TGTGCCAGCAGCGCAGATGGGAGTCAGCCCCAGCATTTT. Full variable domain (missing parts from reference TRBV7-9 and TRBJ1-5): DTGVSQNPRHKITKRGQNVTFRCDPISEHNRLYWYRQTLGQGPEFLTYFQNEAQLEKSRLLSDRFSAERPKGSFSTLEIQRTEQGDSAMYLCASSADGSQPQHFGDGTRLSIL.

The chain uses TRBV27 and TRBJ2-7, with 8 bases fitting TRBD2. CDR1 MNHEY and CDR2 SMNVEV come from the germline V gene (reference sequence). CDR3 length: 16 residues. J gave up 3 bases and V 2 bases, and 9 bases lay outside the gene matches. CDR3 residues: CASSLGQAGGRYEQYF. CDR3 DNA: TGTGCCAGCAGTTTAGGTCAGGCGGGGGGCCGCTACGAGCAGTACTTC.

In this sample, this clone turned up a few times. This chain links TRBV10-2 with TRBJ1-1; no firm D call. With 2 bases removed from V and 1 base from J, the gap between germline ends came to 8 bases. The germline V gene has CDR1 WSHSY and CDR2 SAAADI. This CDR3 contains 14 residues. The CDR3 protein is CASSERGGNTEAFF. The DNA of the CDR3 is TGCGCCAGCAGTGAGAGAGGAGGGAACACTGAAGCTTTCTTT.

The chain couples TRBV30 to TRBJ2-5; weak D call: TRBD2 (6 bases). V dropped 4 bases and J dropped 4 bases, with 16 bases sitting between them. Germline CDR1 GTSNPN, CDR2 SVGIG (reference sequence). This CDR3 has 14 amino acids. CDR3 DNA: TGTGCCTGGACACTCGTGGAGGGGAGAGAGACCCAGTACTTC. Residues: CAWTLVEGRETQYF.

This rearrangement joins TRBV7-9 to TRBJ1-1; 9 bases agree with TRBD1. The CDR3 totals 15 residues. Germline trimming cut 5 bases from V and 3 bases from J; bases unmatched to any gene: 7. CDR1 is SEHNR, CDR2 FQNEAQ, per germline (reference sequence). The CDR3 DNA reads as TGTGCCAGCAGCGCCGGGACAGGGTTGGACACTGAAGCTTTCTTT. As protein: CASSAGTGLDTEAFF.

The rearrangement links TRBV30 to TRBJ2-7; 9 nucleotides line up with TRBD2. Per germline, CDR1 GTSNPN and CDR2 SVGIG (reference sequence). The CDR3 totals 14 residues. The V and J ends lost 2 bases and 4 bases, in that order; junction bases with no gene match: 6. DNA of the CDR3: TGTGCCTGGAGTTTCGGCGGGGGGGCTTACGAGCAGTACTTC. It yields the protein CAWSFGGGAYEQYF.

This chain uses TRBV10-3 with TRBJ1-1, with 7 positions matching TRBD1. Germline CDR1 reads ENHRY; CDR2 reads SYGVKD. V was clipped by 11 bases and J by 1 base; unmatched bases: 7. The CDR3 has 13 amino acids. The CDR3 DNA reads TGTGCCTCCCGGACAGGACCGAACACTGAAGCTTTCTTT. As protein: CASRTGPNTEAFF.

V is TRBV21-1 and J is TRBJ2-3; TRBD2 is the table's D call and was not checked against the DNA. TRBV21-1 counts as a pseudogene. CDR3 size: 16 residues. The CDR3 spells CASSMVRLAHTDTQYF. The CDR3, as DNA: TGTGCCAGCAGCATGGTAAGGCTAGCGCACACAGATACGCAGTATTTT.

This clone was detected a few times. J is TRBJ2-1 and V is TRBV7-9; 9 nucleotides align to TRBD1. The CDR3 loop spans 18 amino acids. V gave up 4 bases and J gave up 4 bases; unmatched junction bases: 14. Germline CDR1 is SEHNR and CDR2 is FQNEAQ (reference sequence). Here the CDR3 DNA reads TGTGCCAGCAGCTCCCTCAACGTCGGGACAGGGAGGTACAATGAGCAGTTCTTC. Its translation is CASSSLNVGTGRYNEQFF.

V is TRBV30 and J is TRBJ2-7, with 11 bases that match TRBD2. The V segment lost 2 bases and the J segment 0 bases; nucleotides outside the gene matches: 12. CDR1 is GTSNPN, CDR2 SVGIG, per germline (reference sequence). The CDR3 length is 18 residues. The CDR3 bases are TGTGCCTGGAGTCTGCCGGGACTAGCGGCCTGGAGCTCCTACGAGCAGTACTTC. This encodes CAWSLPGLAAWSSYEQYF.

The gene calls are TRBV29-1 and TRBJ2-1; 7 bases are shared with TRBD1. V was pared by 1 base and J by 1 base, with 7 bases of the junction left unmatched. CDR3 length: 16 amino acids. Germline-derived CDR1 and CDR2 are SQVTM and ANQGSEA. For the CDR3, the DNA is TGCAGCGTTGAAGGGGGGCCGACAGGGTCCTACAATGAGCAGTTCTTC. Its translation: CSVEGGPTGSYNEQFF.

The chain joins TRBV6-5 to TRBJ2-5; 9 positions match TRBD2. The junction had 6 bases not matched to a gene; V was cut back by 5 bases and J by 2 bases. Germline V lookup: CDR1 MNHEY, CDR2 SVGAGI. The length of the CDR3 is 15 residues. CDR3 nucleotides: TGTGCCAGCAGTCCCGGGACTAGCAGACAAGAGACCCAGTACTTC. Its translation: CASSPGTSRQETQYF.

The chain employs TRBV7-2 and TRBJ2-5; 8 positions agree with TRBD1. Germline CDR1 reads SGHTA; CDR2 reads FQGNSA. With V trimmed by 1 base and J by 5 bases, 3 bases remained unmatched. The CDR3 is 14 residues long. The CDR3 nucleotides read TGTGCCAGCAGCTTAGTTAACAGGGGGGAGACCCAGTACTTC. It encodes CASSLVNRGETQYF.

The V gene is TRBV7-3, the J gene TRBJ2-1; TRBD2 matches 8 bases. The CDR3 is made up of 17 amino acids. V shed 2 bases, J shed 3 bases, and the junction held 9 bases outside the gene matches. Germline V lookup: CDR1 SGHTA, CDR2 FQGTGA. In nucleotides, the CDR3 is TGTGCCAGCAGCTTAGCGGGAGGACCCGACTTCTACAATGAGCAGTTCTTC. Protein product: CASSLAGGPDFYNEQFF.

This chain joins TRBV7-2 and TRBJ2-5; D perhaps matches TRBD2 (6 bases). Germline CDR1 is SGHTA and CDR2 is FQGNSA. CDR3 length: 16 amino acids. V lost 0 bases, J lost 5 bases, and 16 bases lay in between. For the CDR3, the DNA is TGTGCCAGCAGCTTAGCCGGGACTCGCGGGAAGGAGACCCAGTACTTC. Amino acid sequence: CASSLAGTRGKETQYF.

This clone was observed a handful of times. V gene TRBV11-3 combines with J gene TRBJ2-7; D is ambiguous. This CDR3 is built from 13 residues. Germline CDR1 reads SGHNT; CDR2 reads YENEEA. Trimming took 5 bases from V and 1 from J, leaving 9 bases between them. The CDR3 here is CASSPPQSYEQYF. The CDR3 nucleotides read TGTGCCAGCAGCCCCCCGCAGTCCTACGAGCAGTACTTC.

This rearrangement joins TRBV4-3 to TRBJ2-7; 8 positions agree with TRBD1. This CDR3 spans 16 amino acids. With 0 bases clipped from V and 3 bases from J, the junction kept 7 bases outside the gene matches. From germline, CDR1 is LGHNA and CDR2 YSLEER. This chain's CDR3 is CASSQDSQQGVYEQYF. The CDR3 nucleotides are TGCGCCAGCAGCCAAGATTCCCAACAGGGGGTCTACGAGCAGTACTTC.